These T cell receptor beta chains were read from a single sample in a study of T cell repertoires in cytomegalovirus infection. TCRdb re-called the reads with MiXCR, one entry per CDR3 protein. The sample contains 150,000 to 200,000 distinct CDR3 sequences, under 15% of which appear only once. The specimen was PBMCs. All receptors derive from a human donor in good health (CMV status not recorded). Some clones in this sample may be carry-over from other donors' samples. The CDR3 runs from the conserved cysteine through the conserved F or W. Fields, in order: D gene, V gene, J gene, clone size, CDR3 protein, CDR3 DNA. D genes are given only for firm matches. A clone size is listed for some rows: how often the clone was seen (once, few, many), or a class if it is expanded.

>TRBD1|TRBV10-3|TRBJ1-2|few
CATETGTGVYGYTF
TGTGCCACCGAGACCGGGACAGGGGTCTATGGCTACACCTTC
>TRBD1|TRBV29-1|TRBJ1-1|few
CSGALGQRNTEAFF
TGCAGCGGGGCCCTGGGACAGCGGAACACTGAAGCTTTCTTT
>NA|TRBV11-2|TRBJ2-7|few
CASSSGLFGEQYF
TGTGCCAGCAGCTCTGGACTATTTGGAGAGCAGTACTTC
>NA|TRBV11-2|TRBJ2-1|many
CASSLAGYNEQFF
TGTGCCAGCAGCTTAGCAGGCTACAATGAGCAGTTCTTC
>NA|TRBV28|TRBJ2-5|once
CASSPLGAGRGETQYF
TGTGCCAGCAGCCCCCTGGGGGCAGGGCGCGGGGAGACCCAGTACTTC
>NA|TRBV20-1|TRBJ2-2|few
CSARDWGAVTGELFF
TGCAGTGCTAGAGATTGGGGGGCAGTCACCGGGGAGCTGTTTTTT
>NA|TRBV28|TRBJ2-5|few
CASSLGPLYRVQETQYF
TGTGCCAGCAGTTTGGGACCCCTCTATCGAGTCCAAGAGACCCAGTACTTC
>TRBD1|TRBV12-3/TRBV12-4|TRBJ2-7|NA
CASRLSGTGLYEQYF
TGTGCCAGCAGGCTATCCGGGACAGGATTATACGAGCAGTACTTC
>NA|TRBV5-4|TRBJ2-5|NA
CASSDNQGPGWTQYF
TGTGCCAGCAGCGATAATCAGGGGCCGGGCTGGACCCAGTACTTC
>NA|TRBV12-3/TRBV12-4|TRBJ2-7|many
CASSPRQSYEQYF
TGTGCCAGCAGCCCCCGGCAGTCCTACGAGCAGTACTTC
>TRBD1|TRBV5-4|TRBJ1-2|NA
CASSLGTGYGYTF
TGTGCCAGCAGCTTGGGGACAGGCTATGGCTACACCTTC
>TRBD2|TRBV4-3|TRBJ2-1|NA
CASSQDGGLAKNEQFF
TGCGCCAGCAGCCAAGATGGGGGACTAGCGAAGAATGAGCAGTTCTTC
>NA|TRBV7-9|TRBJ2-2|few
CASSLPRNLAGELFF
TGTGCCAGCAGCTTACCCCGGAACCTGGCCGGGGAGCTGTTTTTT
>TRBD2|TRBV29-1|TRBJ2-1|many
CSFKAGVGLFGEQFF
TGCAGCTTTAAAGCGGGAGTTGGTTTATTCGGTGAGCAGTTCTTC
>TRBD2|TRBV7-2|TRBJ2-7|many
CASSLAGAGGTYEQYF
TGTGCCAGCAGCTTAGCGGGGGCGGGAGGTACGTACGAGCAGTACTTC
>NA|TRBV5-1|TRBJ1-5|many
CASSSYSNQPQHF
TGCGCCAGCAGCTCTTATAGCAATCAGCCCCAGCATTTT
>NA|TRBV7-9|TRBJ2-1|few
CASSLAVINEQFF
TGTGCCAGCAGCTTAGCGGTGATCAATGAGCAGTTCTTC
>NA|TRBV6-6|TRBJ2-2|many
CASSYSTVPAGELFF
TGTGCCAGCAGTTACTCAACTGTGCCTGCCGGGGAGCTGTTTTTT
>NA|TRBV25-1|TRBJ1-4|NA
CASRSFGPNNEKLFF
TGTGCCAGCAGGTCCTTCGGGCCGAATAATGAAAAACTGTTTTTT
>NA|TRBV7-2|TRBJ1-1|few
CASSLDRAFEAFF
TGTGCCAGCAGCTTAGACAGGGCCTTTGAAGCTTTCTTT
>TRBD1|TRBV7-2|TRBJ1-2|many
CASSLEGTGQRGYTF
TGTGCCAGCAGCTTAGAGGGGACAGGTCAGCGCGGCTACACCTTC
>NA|TRBV15|TRBJ2-5|NA
CATSRETARETQYF
TGTGCCACCAGCAGAGAAACGGCCCGGGAGACCCAGTACTTC
>TRBD1|TRBV12-3/TRBV12-4|TRBJ2-5|few
CASIRTGYRETQYF
TGTGCCAGCATCCGGACAGGGTATCGAGAGACCCAGTACTTC
>NA|TRBV2|TRBJ1-1|NA
CASSVGQITEAFF
TGTGCCAGCAGTGTAGGACAGATCACGGAAGCTTTCTTT
>NA|TRBV7-2|TRBJ2-4|many
CASSLRGLNIQYF
TGTGCCAGCAGCTTAAGGGGGTTGAACATTCAGTACTTC
>TRBD2|TRBV7-2|TRBJ2-7|NA
CASSLIREATYEQYF
TGTGCCAGCAGCTTAATCCGGGAGGCGACCTACGAGCAGTACTTC
>NA|TRBV7-2|TRBJ2-1|many
CASSPRGRNPYNEQFF
TGTGCCAGCAGCCCCCGGGGGCGTAACCCCTACAATGAGCAGTTCTTC
>NA|TRBV7-2|TRBJ1-1|many
CASSVDRTRNTEAFF
TGTGCCAGCAGCGTAGACCGGACAAGGAACACTGAAGCTTTCTTT
>NA|TRBV6-6|TRBJ1-1|few
CASSSRGQPEAFF
TGTGCCAGCAGTTCCCGAGGGCAACCTGAAGCTTTCTTT
>NA|TRBV19|TRBJ2-7|many
CASSIGESAYEQYF
TGTGCCAGTAGTATAGGGGAGAGCGCCTACGAGCAGTACTTC
>NA|TRBV6-1|TRBJ2-3|many
CASSEALGTQYF
TGTGCCAGCAGTGAAGCGCTTGGAACGCAGTATTTT
>NA|TRBV20-1|TRBJ1-5|many
CSAQNRDQPQHF
TGCAGTGCTCAAAACAGGGACCAGCCCCAGCATTTT
>NA|TRBV7-8|TRBJ2-1|many
CASSSWGVNDEQFF
TGTGCCAGCAGCTCCTGGGGGGTTAACGATGAGCAGTTCTTC
>TRBD1|TRBV7-6|TRBJ1-5|many
CAVGGQGRSNQPQHF
TGTGCCGTCGGAGGACAGGGACGTAGCAATCAGCCCCAGCATTTT
>TRBD2|TRBV20-1|TRBJ2-7|NA
CSANPLAGPHEQYF
TGCAGTGCTAACCCTCTAGCGGGACCCCACGAGCAGTACTTC
>TRBD2|TRBV6-2/TRBV6-3|TRBJ2-1|many
CASSPPSGRVNEQFF
TGTGCCAGCAGCCCCCCTAGCGGGAGGGTTAATGAGCAGTTCTTC
>TRBD2|TRBV12-3/TRBV12-4|TRBJ2-2|many
CASTSRVWLNPAGYTGELFF
TGTGCCAGCACATCTCGCGTGTGGCTCAATCCAGCGGGATACACCGGGGAGCTGTTTTTT
>NA|TRBV7-3|TRBJ1-4|few
CASSSPGAREKLFF
TGTGCCAGCAGCTCCCCCGGGGCGAGGGAAAAACTGTTTTTT
>TRBD1|TRBV27|TRBJ2-5|few
CASSPTPLAGGWETQYF
TGTGCCAGCAGTCCAACTCCCCTAGCAGGGGGCTGGGAGACCCAGTACTTC
>NA|TRBV5-6|TRBJ2-2|NA
CASSRGTPQNTGELFF
TGTGCCAGCAGCCGGGGAACACCTCAGAACACCGGGGAGCTGTTTTTT